Each of the 32 T cell receptor beta chains below was sequenced from the same sample in a study of CD8 T cells in Susac syndrome. Reverse transcription of roughly 0.45 to 1 ug RNA was performed with random hexamers. TCRdb re-analysed the immunoSEQ multiplex PCR reads in MiXCR, keeping a single row per CDR3 protein. The sample yields a few hundred thousand distinct CDR3 sequences, 80% to 95% seen once. The material sequenced was CD8+ T cells from PBMCs. The receptors derive from a human donor with multiple sclerosis.

CDR3 region: CASSSVGWTGELFF. The CDR3 DNA sequence: TGCGCCAGCAGCTCCGTTGGGTGGACCGGGGAGCTGTTTTTT. V and J are TRBV4-3 and TRBJ2-2; D unclear. Trimming left V 5 bases short and J 5 bases short, with 12 bases between. Germline-derived CDR1 and CDR2 are LGHNA and YSLEER. CDR3 length equals 14 residues.

This clonotype has a handful of counts. The chain has TRBV3-1 and TRBJ2-3, with a tentative D call TRBD2 (7 bases). CDR3 length equals 15 residues. Germline V gives CDR1 LGHDT, CDR2 YNNKEL (reference sequence). V was cut by 4 bases and J by 2 bases, with 13 bases left in between. CDR3 bases: TGTGCCAGCAGCCCAACGGGGGGCGTCACAGATACGCAGTATTTT. It yields the protein CASSPTGGVTDTQYF.

The genes are TRBV21-1 and TRBJ2-5; TRBD1, the D gene given by the table, was not confirmed from the DNA. TRBV21-1 is a pseudogene segment. The CDR3 is 15 amino acids. The CDR3: CASSAGALLQETQYF. CDR3 sequence (DNA): TGTGCCAGCAGCGCCGGGGCCTTGCTCCAAGAGACCCAGTACTTC.

Only one count was recorded for this clonotype. The chain links TRBV9 to TRBJ1-5; 7 bases align to TRBD1. This CDR3 has 17 residues. Germline V gene sequence: CDR1 SGDLS, CDR2 YYNGEE. Trimming at V came to 6 bases and at J to 3 bases, leaving 15 bases not matched to a gene. In nucleotides, the CDR3 is TGTGCCAGCAACCCAGGGGGGAGGAGAAAGATCAATCAGCCCCAGCATTTT. Protein: CASNPGGRRKINQPQHF. Variable domain in full (rest from reference TRBV9 and TRBJ1-5): DSGVTQTPKHLITATGQRVTLRCSPRSGDLSVYWYQQSLDQGLQFLIQYYNGEERAKGNILERFSAQQFPDLHSELNLSSLELGDSALYFCASNPGGRRKINQPQHFGDGTRLSIL.

The rearrangement uses TRBV7-3 and TRBJ2-1, with TRBD2 matching 8 bases. J gave up 5 bases and V 5 bases, and 5 bases lay outside the gene matches. The CDR3 is 14 amino acids. Germline CDR1 reads SGHTA; CDR2 reads FQGTGA. The CDR3 loop is CASSPSGGNNEQFF. The CDR3 DNA reads TGTGCCAGCAGCCCGAGCGGGGGCAACAATGAGCAGTTCTTC.

This chain joins TRBV9 and TRBJ2-7; D unclear. This CDR3 is built from 14 residues. Trimming left V 4 bases short and J 0 bases short, with 11 bases between. CDR1 SGDLS and CDR2 YYNGEE come from the germline V gene. This chain's CDR3 is CASSPHGSSYEQYF. CDR3 DNA: TGTGCCAGCAGCCCCCACGGTAGCTCCTACGAGCAGTACTTC.

The chain links TRBV7-9 to TRBJ2-2; TRBD1 might be the D (6 bases). The CDR3 runs 13 residues. The germline CDR1 and CDR2 sequences are SEHNR and FQNEAQ (reference sequence). Trimming left V 9 bases short and J 5 bases short, with 13 bases between. CDR3 protein: CARDSTGTGELFF. Written as DNA, the CDR3 is TGTGCCAGGGACAGCACGGGGACCGGGGAGCTGTTTTTT.

This chain connects TRBV7-8 to TRBJ1-5; D is undetermined. CDR3 length: 15 residues. CDR1 and CDR2 from the germline V gene are SGHVS and FQNEAQ. Trimming removed 1 base at V and 5 bases at J, with 12 bases between. CDR3 region: CASSLDWAEYQPQHF. As DNA, the CDR3 is TGTGCCAGCAGCTTAGACTGGGCAGAGTATCAGCCCCAGCATTTT.

This clonotype showed up just once. This rearrangement joins TRBV11-2 to TRBJ1-5; TRBD1 aligns across 7 bases. V trimming: 4 bases; J trimming: 11 bases; junction bases outside the gene matches: 5. The length of the CDR3 is 12 residues. Germline loops: CDR1 SGHAT, CDR2 FQNNGV. The CDR3 here is CASSSGGGAQHF. CDR3 bases: TGTGCCAGCAGCTCAGGGGGTGGGGCCCAGCATTTT.

J is TRBJ2-5 and V is TRBV4-2; D gene unclear. The length of the CDR3 is 13 residues. Germline values: CDR1 LGHNA, CDR2 YNFKEQ. V lost 3 bases and J 5 bases, leaving 10 bases between the germline ends. CDR3 region: CASSQSSWETQYF. CDR3 nucleotides: TGTGCCAGCAGCCAGTCTTCCTGGGAGACCCAGTACTTC.

The chain combines TRBV19 with TRBJ1-5; D unresolved. The germline V gene encodes CDR1 LNHDA and CDR2 SQIVND (reference sequence). V was clipped by 1 base and J by 2 bases, with 6 bases between them. The CDR3 sequence is 14 residues long. For the CDR3, the DNA is TGTGCCAGTAGTATAGGGGTCGGCAATCAGCCCCAGCATTTT. Amino acids: CASSIGVGNQPQHF.

The CDR3 loop is CASRRRTEAFF. In DNA, the CDR3 is TGTGCCAGCAGACGACGAACTGAAGCTTTCTTT. The V call is TRBV27, the J call TRBJ1-1; D is uncertain. This CDR3 is built from 11 residues. Germline CDR1 and CDR2: MNHEY and SMNVEV (reference sequence). Trimming pared 6 bases from V and 5 bases from J, leaving 7 bases between.

CDR3 sequence (DNA): TGCGCCAGCAGCCAAGGGTACGGGGAGACCCAGTACTTC. Protein sequence: CASSQGYGETQYF. This rearrangement joins TRBV4-1 to TRBJ2-5; D is uncertain. V lost 1 base and J 5 bases, leaving 8 bases between the germline ends. The CDR3 sequence is 13 residues long. The germline CDR1 and CDR2 sequences are MGHRA and YSYEKL.

The V gene is TRBV29-1, the J gene TRBJ1-1, with unresolved D. This CDR3 contains 13 residues. The V gene's germline CDR1 is SQVTM and CDR2 ANQGSEA. Trimming pared 3 bases from V and 4 bases from J, leaving 12 bases between. Written as DNA, the CDR3 is TGCAGCGTTGACCACAGCGAGGGCACTGAAGCTTTCTTT. Its protein is CSVDHSEGTEAFF.

The V gene is TRBV4-1, the J gene TRBJ1-2; TRBD1 might be the D (6 bases). This CDR3 has 14 amino acids. The V gene lost 4 bases and the J gene lost 3 bases, with 12 bases spanning the gap. Per the germline V gene, CDR1 is MGHRA and CDR2 is YSYEKL. The CDR3 region is CASSRPGAYYGYTF. The CDR3 nucleotides read TGCGCCAGCAGCCGTCCGGGGGCTTACTATGGCTACACCTTC.

CDR3 amino acids: CASSPGVPATEAFF. The CDR3 DNA follows: TGTGCCAGCAGCCCCGGAGTCCCGGCCACTGAAGCTTTCTTT. The J gene is TRBJ1-1, the V gene TRBV5-6, with no clear D. Trimming took 4 bases from V and 4 from J, leaving 14 bases between them. Germline V gene lookup returns CDR1 SGHDT and CDR2 YYEEEE. The CDR3 contains 14 residues.

The V gene is TRBV7-8, the J gene TRBJ2-7, with no clear D. The CDR3 has 14 amino acids. V was cut by 5 bases and J by 4 bases, with 15 bases left in between. CDR1 SGHVS and CDR2 FQNEAQ come from the germline V gene. The CDR3 here is CASSPVLVSYEQYF. DNA of the CDR3: TGTGCCAGCAGCCCGGTCCTGGTTTCTTACGAGCAGTACTTC.

The sample holds one count of this clonotype. This rearrangement joins TRBV20-1 to TRBJ2-1; 10 bases map to TRBD1. Looked up from germline, CDR1 is DFQATT and CDR2 is SNEGSKA (reference sequence). Losses at the gene ends were 0 bases for V and 7 bases for J; bases not matched to a gene: 9. The CDR3 contains 16 residues. CDR3 region: CSARDQTGGRGNEQFF. DNA of the CDR3: TGCAGTGCTAGAGATCAGACAGGGGGCAGGGGGAATGAGCAGTTCTTC.

The chain combines TRBV10-2 with TRBJ1-1; a possible D gene is TRBD1 (6 bases). CDR3 length equals 14 residues. The V end was cut by 1 base, the J end by 3 bases, with 9 bases between. Germline V gene sequence: CDR1 WSHSY, CDR2 SAAADI. The CDR3 coding sequence is TGCGCCAGCAGTGAGTGGGGGCGAGACACTGAAGCTTTCTTT. Translated, it gives CASSEWGRDTEAFF.

V is TRBV12-3 or TRBV12-4 and J is TRBJ2-1; 8 nucleotides align to TRBD1. J gave up 5 bases and V 3 bases, and 9 bases lay outside the gene matches. The CDR3 length is 16 residues. The chain's CDR3 is CASSFPAGTGNNEQFF. The CDR3 nucleotides are TGTGCCAGCAGTTTCCCAGCCGGGACAGGAAACAATGAGCAGTTCTTC.

The chain carries TRBV19 and TRBJ1-5, with D unresolved. Germline CDR1 is LNHDA and CDR2 is SQIVND (reference sequence). Trimming cost V 3 bases and J 7 bases, with 10 bases left between them. The CDR3 is made up of 13 amino acids. This CDR3 reads CASSMWALQPQHF. The CDR3 DNA is TGTGCCAGTAGTATGTGGGCCCTGCAGCCCCAGCATTTT. Using reference TRBV19 and TRBJ1-5 for the parts outside the CDR3, the full variable domain is DGGITQSPKYLFRKEGQNVTLSCEQNLNHDAMYWYRQDPGQGLRLIYYSQIVNDFQKGDIAEGYSVSREKKESFPLTVTSAQKNPTAFYLCASSMWALQPQHFGDGTRLSIL.

The chain combines TRBV12-3 or TRBV12-4 with TRBJ2-1; D not certain. CDR3 length equals 15 residues. Trimming pared 2 bases from V and 7 bases from J, leaving 15 bases between. The CDR3 region is CASSLKAPSVNEQFF. CDR3 in DNA: TGTGCCAGCAGTTTAAAAGCCCCCAGTGTGAATGAGCAGTTCTTC.

The genes are TRBV11-2 and TRBJ2-7, with D possibly being TRBD1 (7 bases). This CDR3 is built from 15 residues. V was cut by 5 bases and J by 0 bases, with 14 bases left in between. Germline V lookup: CDR1 SGHAT, CDR2 FQNNGV. The CDR3 DNA is TGTGCCAGCAGCGGGGGGACAGCCTCCTCCTACGAGCAGTACTTC. Residues: CASSGGTASSYEQYF.

The gene calls are TRBV7-2 and TRBJ1-1, with 8 nucleotides matching TRBD1. Trimming cost V 3 bases and J 0 bases; bases outside gene matches: 15. Germline V gene sequence: CDR1 SGHTA, CDR2 FQGNSA. CDR3 length: 19 residues. The CDR3, as DNA: TGTGCCAGCAGCTTGGTGGGCCCAGGGGGCGAGAAGATGAACACTGAAGCTTTCTTT. Protein sequence: CASSLVGPGGEKMNTEAFF. Combining the CDR3 with reference TRBV7-2 and TRBJ1-1 gives the whole variable domain GAGVSQSPSNKVTEKGKDVELRCDPISGHTALYWYRQSLGQGLEFLIYFQGNSAPDKSGLPSDRFSAERTGGSVSTLTIQRTQQEDSAVYLCASSLVGPGGEKMNTEAFFGQGTRLTVV.

The chain uses TRBV15 and TRBJ2-1, with TRBD2 identical over 13 bases. With 4 bases clipped from V and 5 bases from J, the junction kept 14 bases outside the gene matches. Germline V lookup: CDR1 LNHNV, CDR2 YYDKDF (reference sequence). CDR3 length equals 19 residues. CDR3 nucleotides: TGTGCCACCAGCACATCCTACCCGACTAGCGGGGGGCCCCACAATGAGCAGTTCTTC. It specifies CATSTSYPTSGGPHNEQFF.

The chain combines TRBV12-3 or TRBV12-4 with TRBJ2-3; D unclear. This CDR3 region has 12 residues. V was cut by 3 bases and J by 5 bases, with 6 bases left in between. In nucleotides, the CDR3 is TGTGCCAGCAGTTTTGGAATAGATACGCAGTATTTT. Amino acid sequence: CASSFGIDTQYF.

V is TRBV2 and J is TRBJ1-4; 9 nucleotides agree with TRBD1. With 6 bases clipped from V and 8 bases from J, the junction kept 13 bases outside the gene matches. The CDR3 spans 16 residues. Germline values: CDR1 SNHLY, CDR2 FYNNEI. The chain's CDR3 is CASRSGTGLEGEKLFF. As DNA, the CDR3 is TGTGCCAGCAGGTCCGGGACAGGGTTAGAGGGGGAAAAACTGTTTTTT.

The chain has TRBV7-9 and TRBJ1-2; possible D gene TRBD1, 6 bases. This CDR3 region has 12 residues. Trimming left V 7 bases short and J 7 bases short, with 13 bases between. Germline CDR1 reads SEHNR; CDR2 reads FQNEAQ (reference sequence). Here the CDR3 DNA reads TGTGCCAGCACTAAAGGACAGTTTGGCTACACCTTC. Protein: CASTKGQFGYTF.

This clonotype was seen more than once but under ten times. The chain has TRBV4-1 and TRBJ1-1; D is ambiguous. V was clipped by 0 bases and J by 1 base, with 12 bases between them. This CDR3 comprises 16 residues. Germline V gene sequence: CDR1 MGHRA, CDR2 YSYEKL. CDR3: CASSQDVGAGNTEAFF. In nucleotides, the CDR3 is TGCGCCAGCAGCCAAGATGTTGGAGCAGGGAACACTGAAGCTTTCTTT.

This sequence joins TRBV6-6 and TRBJ2-3, with D uncertain. Germline V CDR1 and CDR2: MNHNY, SVGAGI (reference sequence). The CDR3 consists of 15 residues. The V end lost 2 bases, the J end lost 5 bases, and 14 bases lay between the germline ends. The CDR3, as DNA: TGTGCCAGCAGTTACCTCTTACCTCTAGGAGATACGCAGTATTTT. Encoded protein: CASSYLLPLGDTQYF.

The chain is built from TRBV13 and TRBJ2-1, with 8 positions matching TRBD1. After removal of 6 bases from V and 6 bases from J, the junction contained 10 bases not matched to a gene. The CDR3 is 15 amino acids. CDR1 PRHDT and CDR2 FYEKMQ come from the germline V gene (reference sequence). The CDR3, as DNA: TGTGCCAGCAGTACGCGACAGGGGAGACGCAATGAGCAGTTCTTC. It specifies CASSTRQGRRNEQFF.

V is TRBV10-3 and J is TRBJ2-3, with a tentative D call TRBD2 (5 bases). This CDR3 is built from 13 residues. The V and J ends lost 6 bases and 1 base respectively, with 8 bases between them. The germline CDR1 and CDR2 sequences are ENHRY and SYGVKD. CDR3 nucleotide sequence: TGTGCCATCAGGGGAGAAGGCACAGATACGCAGTATTTT. This codes for CAIRGEGTDTQYF.